This T cell receptor (beta chain) was captured by sequencing in a study of T cell changes during pregnancy in multiple sclerosis. This CDR3 spans 15 amino acids. The germline CDR1 and CDR2 sequences are MNHEY and SVGAGI. J lost 6 bases, V lost 0 bases, and 7 bases had no gene match. Sequencing used immunoSEQ multiplex PCR; TCRdb keeps in-frame clones, though not all of them. This table holds about 47,000 clones, around 91% found once. The input for sequencing was CD8+ T cells from peripheral blood mononuclear cells, taken in the second trimester of pregnancy. This sequence joins TRBV6-5 and TRBJ1-1, with TRBD1 matching 7 bases. The receptor's source is a female donor with multiple sclerosis, enrolled in a pregnancy study. CDR3 amino acids: CASSYSPQGFPEAFF. The DNA for the CDR3 is TGTGCCAGCAGTTACTCACCACAGGGGTTCCCTGAAGCTTTCTTT.